This TCR beta chain was captured by sequencing in a study of cytotoxic CD8 clonotypes in ibrutinib-treated CLL. For the study at large: Among responders, about 24 were partial and 2 complete; after median approximately 68 months, around 15 stayed remitted and around twelve progressed.

The V gene lost 3 bases and the J gene lost 6 bases, with 17 bases spanning the gap. In germline, CDR1 is LNHNV, CDR2 YYDKDF (reference sequence). The CDR3 runs to 15 residues. Depth targeted 1 in 200,000 to 1 in 1 million T cells, averaging around 9.5x coverage per clonotype. The assay was immunoSEQ multiplex PCR, and TCRdb's table has in-frame clones only and misses some. The data contain about 85,000 clones, roughly 77% of them singletons. Concerning this clone itself: Its antigen is not identified.

Findings and caveats of the study: The clonality went up when patients responded to ibrutinib and dropped back toward baseline at progression. Contraction or stability on treatment characterized the public clonotypes, which were uncommon.

This sequence originates from a human donor with chronic lymphocytic leukemia. The chain joins TRBV15 to TRBJ1-2; D is possibly TRBD1 (5 bases). The specimen comprised PBMCs, sampled after 12 months of ibrutinib treatment. In DNA form, the CDR3 reads TGTGCCACCAGCAGCGGGGGGTATTGGAGGCATGGCTACACCTTC. Translated: CATSSGGYWRHGYTF.